These 19 T cell receptor beta chains came from one sample sequenced in a study of shared clonotypes between healthy human individuals. Sequencing was performed with immunoSEQ multiplex PCR; in TCRdb, only in-frame clones are kept and a portion is missing. The sample contains 2 million to 2.5 million clones, roughly 90% of which appear only once. The sequenced material came from naive CD4+ T cells from PBMCs. Subset meaning: CD45RA+ positively selected. The receptor set was obtained from a man in his late teens or twenties in good health. Some clones in this sample may be carry-over from other donors' samples.

The chain combines TRBV10-3 with TRBJ1-1, with TRBD1 as a possible D gene (5 bases). There are 15 residues in the CDR3. The germline V gene has CDR1 ENHRY and CDR2 SYGVKD. The V end was cut by 3 bases, the J end by 1 base, with 12 bases between. CDR3: CAISELQGPNTEAFF. In nucleotides, the CDR3 is TGTGCCATCAGTGAACTTCAGGGACCGAACACTGAAGCTTTCTTT.

The chain is built from TRBV28 and TRBJ1-3; 8 nucleotides align to TRBD1. Losses at the gene ends were 8 bases for V and 0 bases for J; bases not matched to a gene: 6. Per the germline V gene, CDR1 is MDHEN and CDR2 is SYDVKM. The CDR3 has 15 amino acids. The CDR3 DNA is TGTGCCAGCGGGGGACAGGTGAACTCTGGAAACACCATATATTTT. Its translation: CASGGQVNSGNTIYF.

V and J are TRBV5-4 and TRBJ2-2, with unresolved D. CDR1 and CDR2 (germline): SGHNT, YYREEE (reference sequence). This CDR3 spans 14 amino acids. Trimming took off 0 bases at V and 7 bases at J, with 10 bases between the two ends. The CDR3 sequence: CASSLDTRGGELFF. CDR3 in DNA: TGTGCCAGCAGCTTGGACACGCGTGGCGGGGAGCTGTTTTTT.

CDR3: CASSLTVGQGALETQYF. The CDR3 region has the DNA TGTGCCAGCAGCTTAACCGTGGGACAGGGGGCACTGGAGACCCAGTACTTC. This sequence joins TRBV11-2 and TRBJ2-5; TRBD1 matches 12 bases. The CDR3 contains 17 residues. Germline CDR1 is SGHAT and CDR2 is FQNNGV. Trimming removed 2 bases from V and 5 bases from J; junction bases left unmatched: 9.

A few counts support this clone. This sample includes further DNA sequences coding for the same CDR3. The chain joins TRBV5-1 to TRBJ1-5; TRBD1 might be the D (5 bases). The CDR3 is made up of 14 amino acids. The V gene's germline CDR1 is SGHRS and CDR2 YFSETQ. V lost 2 bases, J lost 0 bases, and 6 bases lay in between. In DNA form, the CDR3 reads TGCGCCAGCAGCTTAGACAGTAGCAATCAGCCCCAGCATTTT. Translation: CASSLDSSNQPQHF. The whole variable domain, filled in from reference TRBV5-1 and TRBJ1-5, reads KAGVTQTPRYLIKTRGQQVTLSCSPISGHRSVSWYQQTPGQGLQFLFEYFSETQRNKGNFPGRFSGRQFSNSRSEMNVSTLELGDSALYLCASSLDSSNQPQHFGDGTRLSIL.

The V and J genes are TRBV2 and TRBJ1-4, with 7 bases identical to TRBD1. This CDR3 comprises 17 residues. Germline V gene data show CDR1 as SNHLY and CDR2 as FYNNEI. V shed 0 bases and J 6 bases; nucleotides not matched to a gene: 10. Written as DNA, the CDR3 is TGTGCCAGCAGTGAAGCAAGGGGGCAAGAGTGGGATGAAAAACTGTTTTTT. This sequence encodes CASSEARGQEWDEKLFF.

In this sample, this clone turned up once. Other DNA sequences in this sample translate to the same CDR3. The chain combines TRBV7-9 with TRBJ2-7; no firm D call. There are 14 residues in the CDR3. Germline assignment: CDR1 SEHNR and CDR2 FQNEAQ (reference sequence). With 1 base removed from V and 0 bases from J, the gap between germline ends came to 7 bases. In DNA form, the CDR3 reads TGTGCCAGCAGCTTAGATAGGGTCTCCTACGAGCAGTACTTC. Amino acid sequence: CASSLDRVSYEQYF.

The chain is built from TRBV28 and TRBJ1-2; 7 bases are shared with TRBD1. The CDR3 extends over 14 amino acids. Germline V gene sequence: CDR1 MDHEN, CDR2 SYDVKM. V lost 8 bases to trimming and J lost 0 bases; unmatched junction nucleotides: 6. CDR3 nucleotide sequence: TGTGCCAGCTCGTCAACAGGGGCTAACTATGGCTACACCTTC. Residues: CASSSTGANYGYTF.

Note on this clone: The sample carries other DNA sequences with the same CDR3. The chain uses TRBV19 and TRBJ2-7; either TRBD1 or TRBD2 may supply D (5 bases each). The CDR3 contains 13 residues. Germline CDR1 LNHDA, CDR2 SQIVND (reference sequence). V lost 4 bases and J lost 0, with 7 bases in between. CDR3 residues: CASSRDGSYEQYF. The CDR3, as DNA: TGTGCCAGTAGTAGGGACGGCTCCTACGAGCAGTACTTC.

This chain uses TRBV5-4 with TRBJ2-7; TRBD2 agrees at 11 bases. The CDR3 contains 17 residues. Germline V lookup: CDR1 SGHNT, CDR2 YYREEE (reference sequence). V gave up 4 bases and J gave up 6 bases; unmatched junction bases: 15. The CDR3 loop is CASSPILLAGVISEQYF. Here the CDR3 DNA reads TGTGCCAGCAGCCCTATTTTACTAGCGGGAGTTATTTCCGAGCAGTACTTC. Complete variable domain (other parts from reference TRBV5-4 and TRBJ2-7): ETGVTQSPTHLIKTRGQQVTLRCSSQSGHNTVSWYQQALGQGPQFIFQYYREEENGRGNFPPRFSGLQFPNYSSELNVNALELDDSALYLCASSPILLAGVISEQYFGPGTRLTVT.

The gene calls are TRBV19 and TRBJ2-2, with D uncertain. Looked up from germline, CDR1 is LNHDA and CDR2 is SQIVND (reference sequence). CDR3 size: 15 residues. Trimming cost V 7 bases and J 7 bases, with 19 bases left between them. As DNA, the CDR3 is TGTGCCAGTACCCTAAAATGGGGTCCGGGCGGGGAGCTGTTTTTT. Its translation is CASTLKWGPGGELFF.

This clone was seen more than once but under ten times. The chain is built from TRBV6-1 and TRBJ1-5; the D gene is possibly TRBD1 (6 bases). V was clipped by 6 bases and J by 7 bases, with 16 bases between them. Germline V gene data show CDR1 as MNHNS and CDR2 as SASEGT. The CDR3 has 14 amino acids. CDR3 sequence (DNA): TGTGCCAGCAGCGGAGGGACACCCGTGCAGCCCCAGCATTTT. It codes for CASSGGTPVQPQHF.

This chain connects TRBV4-2 to TRBJ1-4, with D unresolved. Per the germline V gene, CDR1 is LGHNA and CDR2 is YNFKEQ. CDR3 size: 16 residues. Trimming removed 4 bases at V and 4 bases at J, with 16 bases between. The CDR3 here is CASSLPSSAFNEKLFF. CDR3 nucleotide sequence: TGTGCCAGCAGCCTGCCTAGCAGTGCCTTTAATGAAAAACTGTTTTTT.

V usage is TRBV4-2 and J usage is TRBJ2-7; maybe TRBD1 (5 bases). Germline V lookup: CDR1 LGHNA, CDR2 YNFKEQ. This CDR3 region has 13 residues. Trimming left V 0 bases short and J 9 bases short, with 12 bases between. The chain's CDR3 is CASSQDLGAGQYF. The CDR3 DNA sequence: TGTGCCAGCAGCCAAGATCTAGGGGCTGGGCAGTACTTC.

This clone was counted once. J is TRBJ2-5 and V is TRBV7-9; D is ambiguous. CDR1 SEHNR and CDR2 FQNEAQ come from the germline V gene (reference sequence). The CDR3 extends over 16 amino acids. The ends were cut back, 3 bases at V and 3 bases at J, with 17 bases in the middle. CDR3 amino acids: CASSFSAYDFKETQYF. DNA for the CDR3: TGTGCCAGCAGCTTCTCAGCGTACGATTTTAAAGAGACCCAGTACTTC. Based on the CDR3 plus reference TRBV7-9 and TRBJ2-5, the full variable domain is DTGVSQNPRHKITKRGQNVTFRCDPISEHNRLYWYRQTLGQGPEFLTYFQNEAQLEKSRLLSDRFSAERPKGSFSTLEIQRTEQGDSAMYLCASSFSAYDFKETQYFGPGTRLLVL.

With respect to this clone: A junction end diverges from the germline sequence, so it may reflect a read error. This chain uses TRBV5-4 with TRBJ2-1; D is possibly TRBD2 (6 bases). Germline V gene data show CDR1 as SGHNT and CDR2 as YYREEE (reference sequence). The CDR3 sequence is 14 residues long. The CDR3 DNA sequence: TGTGCCAGCAGCCGACGGGACTCCTCCAATGAGCAGTTCTTC. Amino acid sequence: CASSRRDSSNEQFF.

The chain combines TRBV6-5 with TRBJ2-7, with 10 bases that match TRBD1. Trimming took 6 bases from V and 4 from J; bases not matched to a gene: 9. CDR1 MNHEY and CDR2 SVGAGI come from the germline V gene. The CDR3 has 15 amino acids. The DNA of the CDR3 is TGTGCCAGCAGGCTACTCCGACAGGGGGCTTACGAGCAGTACTTC. It translates to CASRLLRQGAYEQYF.

This clone was seen once. This rearrangement joins TRBV5-1 to TRBJ2-7; D may correspond to TRBD1 or TRBD2 (6 bases each). Germline CDR1 SGHRS, CDR2 YFSETQ. This CDR3 is built from 12 residues. V lost 5 bases to trimming and J lost 6 bases, with 12 bases between them. In DNA form, the CDR3 reads TGCGCCAGCAGAGGGGGGCGTAGCGAGCAGTACTTC. It encodes CASRGGRSEQYF.

In this sample, this clone turned up a few times. J is TRBJ1-1 and V is TRBV2; D is uncertain. The CDR3 loop spans 16 amino acids. Between the trimmed V and J ends, which lost 7 bases and 0 bases, there was a span of 18 bases. The V gene's germline CDR1 is SNHLY and CDR2 FYNNEI. CDR3 sequence (DNA): TGTGCCAGCATGGGTCGCTTGGGCAGAGTGAACACTGAAGCTTTCTTT. This codes for CASMGRLGRVNTEAFF. Based on the CDR3 plus reference TRBV2 and TRBJ1-1, the full variable domain is EPEVTQTPSHQVTQMGQEVILRCVPISNHLYFYWYRQILGQKVEFLVSFYNNEISEKSEIFDDQFSVERPDGSNFTLKIRSTKLEDSAMYFCASMGRLGRVNTEAFFGQGTRLTVV.